This paragraph covers one T cell receptor (beta chain) sequence. Its antigen remains unidentified. The record originates from a study of long-term antiretroviral therapy in people with HIV. The study, taken as a whole, reports: HIV repertoires spanned tighter CDR3 length ranges than controls did.

The immunoSEQ assay was v3.0, run at survey level. Measured with immunoSEQ multiplex PCR; TCRdb has only the in-frame clones, and not every one. The table has 8,400 or so clones, 65% to 85% seen once. Germline V lookup: CDR1 SEHNR, CDR2 FQNEAQ (reference sequence). The CDR3 is 16 residues long. The germline V and J ends were trimmed by 5 bases and 1 base, with 12 bases remaining between them. Inclusion required at least two post-ART and at least one pre-ART PBMC samples. Sequenced material: unsorted PBMCs, taken 0.3 years before starting antiretroviral therapy. The genes are TRBV7-9 and TRBJ2-6; tentatively, D is TRBD1 (5 bases). The clonotype was recovered from a man younger than 40 with HIV. The CDR3 DNA follows: TGTGCCAGCAGCCCACAGGACATATCTGGGGCCAACGTCCTGACTTTC. Protein: CASSPQDISGANVLTF.